The 27 T cell receptor beta chains given below trace back to one sample, sequenced in a study of T cells expressing NK-cell markers. TCRdb re-called the 5' RACE reads and catalogs CDR3 proteins one per entry, DNA excluded. The sample data list 140,000 or so distinct CDR3 sequences. Specimen: blood T cells: a sorted CD56 or NKG2C T cell subset, CD4+ or CD8+ T cells, or bulk PBMC T cells (not recorded which). Source of these receptors: a man in his late teens or twenties in good health.

V and J are TRBV5-1 and TRBJ2-2; TCRdb's assignment of TRBD1 cannot be checked, as there is no DNA. Germline CDR1 reads SGHRS; CDR2 reads YFSETQ. The CDR3 has 17 residues. CDR3: CASSLAGQGRGTGELFF.

The CDR3 loop is CASSPLGQDGEGSYEQYF. This chain joins TRBV27 and TRBJ2-7; TCRdb lists TRBD1, though no DNA is available to test this call. Germline V lookup: CDR1 MNHEY, CDR2 SMNVEV (reference sequence). The CDR3 is 18 amino acids.

The V call is TRBV20-1, the J call TRBJ1-1. The CDR3 totals 13 residues. Looked up from germline, CDR1 is DFQATT and CDR2 is SNEGSKA (reference sequence). CDR3 loop: CSVPIRLSTEAFF.

V gene TRBV19 combines with J gene TRBJ2-6. The CDR3 runs to 15 residues. CDR1 and CDR2 (germline): LNHDA, SQIVND (reference sequence). The CDR3 loop is CASSFQGSGANVLTF. Complete variable domain (other parts from reference TRBV19 and TRBJ2-6): DGGITQSPKYLFRKEGQNVTLSCEQNLNHDAMYWYRQDPGQGLRLIYYSQIVNDFQKGDIAEGYSVSREKKESFPLTVTSAQKNPTAFYLCASSFQGSGANVLTFGAGSRLTVL.

The chain couples TRBV11-2 to TRBJ2-5; TCRdb designates TRBD2, a call that cannot be tested without DNA. Germline values: CDR1 SGHAT, CDR2 FQNNGV. The CDR3 loop spans 16 amino acids. CDR3 amino acids: CASSSAGTSGEETQYF.

This chain links TRBV27 with TRBJ2-1; TCRdb returns TRBD1, unconfirmable since there is no DNA. Germline V CDR1 and CDR2: MNHEY, SMNVEV (reference sequence). The CDR3 covers 15 residues. CDR3 region: CASSLSRGPYNEQFF.

The chain combines TRBV25-1 with TRBJ2-1; TCRdb calls TRBD2, which cannot be checked without DNA. Per germline, CDR1 MGHDK and CDR2 SYGVNS. The CDR3 is 13 residues long. The CDR3 reads CASARGGVNEQFF.

The chain recombines TRBV7-6 with TRBJ2-5; absent DNA, TCRdb's TRBD2 call cannot be checked. This CDR3 contains 14 residues. CDR1 and CDR2 (germline): SGHVS, FNYEAQ. The CDR3 loop reads CASSLEAEQETQYF.

The V and J genes are TRBV20-1 and TRBJ2-1; lacking DNA, the TRBD2 call made by TCRdb goes unchecked. The CDR3 has 16 amino acids. CDR1 is DFQATT and CDR2 is SNEGSKA in the germline V gene (reference sequence). The CDR3: CSANGLAERSYNEQFF.

The chain uses TRBV27 and TRBJ2-3; TCRdb lists TRBD1, though no DNA is available to test this call. Germline V gene sequence: CDR1 MNHEY, CDR2 SMNVEV (reference sequence). The CDR3 loop spans 14 amino acids. CDR3 in amino acids: CASSLDRGPDTQYF.

J is TRBJ2-5 and V is TRBV3-1. The CDR3 contains 11 residues. Germline V gives CDR1 LGHDT, CDR2 YNNKEL (reference sequence). The CDR3 loop reads CASTHRETQYF.

CDR3 region: CASERLVGGGELFF. The chain uses TRBV2 and TRBJ2-2; there is no DNA to check the TCRdb D call of TRBD2. The V gene's germline CDR1 is SNHLY and CDR2 FYNNEI. The CDR3 totals 14 residues. The whole variable domain, remainder taken from reference TRBV2 and TRBJ2-2, is EPEVTQTPSHQVTQMGQEVILRCVPISNHLYFYWYRQILGQKVEFLVSFYNNEISEKSEIFDDQFSVERPDGSNFTLKIRSTKLEDSAMYFCASERLVGGGELFFGEGSRLTVL.

The chain recombines TRBV20-1 with TRBJ2-7; TCRdb gives TRBD1 as the D gene, but with no DNA this cannot be confirmed. This CDR3 is 11 amino acids long. Germline V lookup: CDR1 DFQATT, CDR2 SNEGSKA (reference sequence). The CDR3 protein is CSAQGGNEQYF.

J is TRBJ2-1 and V is TRBV11-3; TCRdb's D gene call, TRBD1, goes unchecked for lack of DNA. This CDR3 is 13 amino acids long. Germline lookup yields CDR1 SGHNT and CDR2 YENEEA. CDR3 residues: CASSPLGEGEQFF.

The chain combines TRBV11-1 with TRBJ1-4; TCRdb designates TRBD1, a call that cannot be tested without DNA. Germline values: CDR1 SGHAT, CDR2 FQDESV (reference sequence). The CDR3 spans 17 residues. CDR3 loop: CASSWDRGLTTNEKLFF.

This chain joins TRBV12-3 or TRBV12-4 and TRBJ2-1. This CDR3 is 12 amino acids long. The CDR3 protein is CASRRGTSEQFF.

The V and J genes are TRBV7-2 and TRBJ2-3; as DNA is missing, the TRBD2 call by TCRdb cannot be tested. The length of the CDR3 is 19 residues. Germline V lookup: CDR1 SGHTA, CDR2 FQGNSA. CDR3: CASSLAIRTSGRATDTQYF.

The chain links TRBV7-7 to TRBJ2-7; TCRdb reports TRBD2, a call that lacks DNA to check it against. CDR3 length: 18 amino acids. CDR1 and CDR2 from the germline V gene are SSHAT and FNYEAQ (reference sequence). The chain's CDR3 is CASSLAPSTSGSSYEQYF.

This chain joins TRBV12-3 or TRBV12-4 and TRBJ2-7; TCRdb selects TRBD1, and the lack of DNA leaves this call unchecked. The CDR3 has 13 amino acids. The CDR3: CASRRGNVYEQYF.

The J gene is TRBJ2-3, the V gene TRBV4-1; TCRdb's assignment of TRBD2 cannot be checked, as there is no DNA. Germline V CDR1 and CDR2: MGHRA, YSYEKL. CDR3 length: 18 amino acids. The CDR3 sequence is CASSQEIAGVIVADTQYF.

The chain links TRBV6-1 to TRBJ2-7; the D call of TRBD2 rests on TCRdb alone, since no DNA is present to check it. This CDR3 has 14 residues. Germline CDR1 and CDR2: MNHNS and SASEGT. CDR3 loop: CASSADQGWAEQYF.

This chain links TRBV6-6 with TRBJ2-5; the D call of TRBD2 rests on TCRdb alone, since no DNA is present to check it. This CDR3 has 13 amino acids. The germline V gene encodes CDR1 MNHNY and CDR2 SVGAGI (reference sequence). The CDR3 loop reads CASTLSGMETQYF.

The chain couples TRBV9 to TRBJ1-1. This CDR3 region has 13 residues. CDR1 and CDR2 from the germline V gene are SGDLS and YYNGEE. CDR3 region: CASSLTPNTEAFF.

The V call is TRBV20-1, the J call TRBJ2-5; the TCRdb D gene call, TRBD2, has no DNA to confirm it. CDR1 is DFQATT, CDR2 SNEGSKA, per germline (reference sequence). CDR3 size: 17 residues. The CDR3 is CSARDALTGGPGETQYF.

The V gene is TRBV7-9, the J gene TRBJ2-5; there is no DNA to check the TCRdb D call of TRBD1. Germline CDR1 is SEHNR and CDR2 is FQNEAQ (reference sequence). The CDR3 spans 14 residues. This chain's CDR3 is CASSFGQEQETQYF.

The gene calls are TRBV18 and TRBJ2-1; TCRdb outputs TRBD1, but without DNA this stays unchecked. The CDR3 runs 12 residues. Germline lookup yields CDR1 KGHSH and CDR2 LQKENI. The CDR3 spells CASSPYRNEQFF.

This chain joins TRBV14 and TRBJ2-1; TCRdb outputs TRBD1, but without DNA this stays unchecked. The germline V gene has CDR1 SGHDN and CDR2 FVKESK. This CDR3 has 16 amino acids. CDR3 sequence: CASSQGDRVRYDEQFF.